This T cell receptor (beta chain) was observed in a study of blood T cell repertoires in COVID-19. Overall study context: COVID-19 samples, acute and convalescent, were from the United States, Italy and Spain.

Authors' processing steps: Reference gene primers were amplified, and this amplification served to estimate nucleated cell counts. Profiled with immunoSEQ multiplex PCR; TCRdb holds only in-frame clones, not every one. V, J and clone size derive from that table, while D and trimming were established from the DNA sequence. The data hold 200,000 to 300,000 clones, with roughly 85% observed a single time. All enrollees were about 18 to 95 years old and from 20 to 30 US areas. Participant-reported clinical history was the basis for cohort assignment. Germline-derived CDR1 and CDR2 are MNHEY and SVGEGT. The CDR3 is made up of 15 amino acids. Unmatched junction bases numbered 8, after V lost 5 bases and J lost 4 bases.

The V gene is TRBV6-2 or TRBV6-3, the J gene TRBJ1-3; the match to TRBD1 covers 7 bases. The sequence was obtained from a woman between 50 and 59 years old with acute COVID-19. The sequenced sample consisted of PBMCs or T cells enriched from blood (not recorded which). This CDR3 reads CASSVTGISGNTIYF. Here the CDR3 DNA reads TGTGCCAGCAGTGTGACAGGGATCTCCGGAAACACCATATATTTT.